This T cell receptor (beta chain) was obtained from a study of PD-L1 blockade in urothelial cancer. Whole-study context: Blood was tested 3 weeks (second dose) and 6 weeks into treatment. Blood gave a median 141,255 T cells.

With V trimmed by 5 bases and J by 0 bases, 5 bases remained unmatched. The CDR3 consists of 15 residues. Germline-derived CDR1 and CDR2 are SGHRS and YFSETQ. The time point is: peripheral blood 6 weeks after treatment start. Spiking of synthetic TCR analog templates was performed in each PCR. TCRdb's table, derived via immunoSEQ multiplex PCR, lists solely in-frame clones and lacks some. The sample has around 33,000 clones, roughly nine tenths seen once. The chain joins TRBV5-1 to TRBJ2-1; 7 bases map to TRBD1. This clonotype was sampled from a man at least 80 years old with urothelial cancer. Sequencing used PBMCs, obtained around atezolizumab (anti-PD-L1) treatment. The CDR3 here is CASSQQGRSYNEQFF. CDR3 coding DNA: TGCGCCAGCAGTCAACAGGGGCGCTCCTACAATGAGCAGTTCTTC.